The clone carrying this T cell receptor (beta chain) was seen only once. A junction boundary mismatches the germline segment, possibly from a read error. Scientists recovered RNA and DNA together from around 20-30 mg of unsorted bulk tissue. From roughly 0.55 ug of total RNA, TCR beta-specific cDNA was reverse-transcribed using a constant-region primer. The TCR beta library was amplified through three nested multiplex PCR rounds in a modified ARM-PCR procedure. Amplification in the first two PCR rounds was performed using TRBV1-TRBV30 forward primers and a C-beta reverse primer for about 10 cycles each. TCRdb re-called the multiplex PCR reads through MiXCR, storing one row per CDR3 protein. The sample lists 40,000 to 55,000 distinct CDR3 sequences, about 77% occurring once. This entry comes from a study of tumor-infiltrating lymphocytes in primary liver carcinoma. Germline V gene data show CDR1 as LGHNA and CDR2 as YSLEER. CDR3 length equals 13 residues.

The rearrangement uses TRBV4-3 and TRBJ2-3; D is ambiguous. This TCR was recovered from a man aged 40-49 years with primary liver carcinoma and hepatitis B virus infection. What was sequenced was liver tumor tissue from sampling region 5. Subset meaning: tumor region T5, tumor centre. In nucleotides, the CDR3 is TGTGCCGGCAGCCCCCTTGCTGGGGATACGCAGTATTTT. Amino acid sequence: CAGSPLAGDTQYF.